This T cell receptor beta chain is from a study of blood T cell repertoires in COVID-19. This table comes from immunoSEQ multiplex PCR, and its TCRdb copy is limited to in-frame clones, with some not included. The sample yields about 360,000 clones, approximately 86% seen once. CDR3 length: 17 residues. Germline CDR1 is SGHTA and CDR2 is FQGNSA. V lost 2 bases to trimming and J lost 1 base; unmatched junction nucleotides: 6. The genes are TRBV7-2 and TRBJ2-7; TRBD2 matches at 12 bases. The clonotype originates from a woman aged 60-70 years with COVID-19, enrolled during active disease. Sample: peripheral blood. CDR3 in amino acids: CASSLRLAGGPSYEQYF. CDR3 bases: TGTGCCAGCAGCTTACGGCTAGCGGGGGGGCCATCCTACGAGCAGTACTTC.